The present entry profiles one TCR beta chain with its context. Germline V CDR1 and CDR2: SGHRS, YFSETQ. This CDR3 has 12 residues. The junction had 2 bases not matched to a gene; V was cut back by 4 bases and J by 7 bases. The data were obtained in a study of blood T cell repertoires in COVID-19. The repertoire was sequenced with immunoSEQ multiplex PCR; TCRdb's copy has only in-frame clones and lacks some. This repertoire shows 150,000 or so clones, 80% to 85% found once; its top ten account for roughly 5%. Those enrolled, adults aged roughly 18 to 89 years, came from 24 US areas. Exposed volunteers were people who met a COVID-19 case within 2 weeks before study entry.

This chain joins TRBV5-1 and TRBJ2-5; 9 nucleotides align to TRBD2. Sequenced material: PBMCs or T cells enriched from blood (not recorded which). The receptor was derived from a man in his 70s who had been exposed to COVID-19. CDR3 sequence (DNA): TGCGCCAGCAGCCCACTAGCGGGGACCCAGTACTTC. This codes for CASSPLAGTQYF. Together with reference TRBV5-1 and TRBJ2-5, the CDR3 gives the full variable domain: KAGVTQTPRYLIKTRGQQVTLSCSPISGHRSVSWYQQTPGQGLQFLFEYFSETQRNKGNFPGRFSGRQFSNSRSEMNVSTLELGDSALYLCASSPLAGTQYFGPGTRLLVL.